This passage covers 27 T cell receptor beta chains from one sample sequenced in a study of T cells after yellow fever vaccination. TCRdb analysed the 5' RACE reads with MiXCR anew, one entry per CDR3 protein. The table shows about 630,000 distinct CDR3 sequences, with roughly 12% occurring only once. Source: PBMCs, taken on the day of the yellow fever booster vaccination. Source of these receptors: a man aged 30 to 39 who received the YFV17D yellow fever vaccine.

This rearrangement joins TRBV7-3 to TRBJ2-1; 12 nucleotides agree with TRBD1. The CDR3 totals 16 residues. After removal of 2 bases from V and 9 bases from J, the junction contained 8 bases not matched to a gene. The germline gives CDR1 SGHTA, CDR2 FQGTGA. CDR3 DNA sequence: TGTGCCAGCAGCTTATCCGCCGGGACAGGGGGCGGTGAGCAGTTCTTC. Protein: CASSLSAGTGGGEQFF.

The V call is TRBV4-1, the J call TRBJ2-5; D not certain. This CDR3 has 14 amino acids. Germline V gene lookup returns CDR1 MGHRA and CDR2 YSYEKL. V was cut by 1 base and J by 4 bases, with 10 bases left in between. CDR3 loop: CASSQGATLETQYF. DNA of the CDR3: TGCGCCAGCAGCCAAGGCGCCACCCTAGAGACCCAGTACTTC.

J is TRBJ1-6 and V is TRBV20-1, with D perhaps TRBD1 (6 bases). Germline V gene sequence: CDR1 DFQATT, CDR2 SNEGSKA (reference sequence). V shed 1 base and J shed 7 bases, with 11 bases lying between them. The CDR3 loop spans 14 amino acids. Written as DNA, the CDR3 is TGCAGTGCTAGAGCAGGGACAACGAATTCACCCCTCCACTTT. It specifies CSARAGTTNSPLHF.

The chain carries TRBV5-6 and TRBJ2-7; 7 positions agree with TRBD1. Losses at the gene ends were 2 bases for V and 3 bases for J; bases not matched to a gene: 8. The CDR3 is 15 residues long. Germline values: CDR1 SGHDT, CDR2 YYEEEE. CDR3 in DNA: TGTGCCAGCAGCTTAATCTTACAGGGGCACTACGAGCAGTACTTC. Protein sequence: CASSLILQGHYEQYF.

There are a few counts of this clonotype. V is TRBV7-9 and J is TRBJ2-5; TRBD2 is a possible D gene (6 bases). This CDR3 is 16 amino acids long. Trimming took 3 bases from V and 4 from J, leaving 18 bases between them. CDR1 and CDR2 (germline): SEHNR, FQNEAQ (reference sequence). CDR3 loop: CASSFPAPGGSETQYF. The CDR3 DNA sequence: TGTGCCAGCAGCTTCCCAGCACCAGGAGGGTCAGAGACCCAGTACTTC.

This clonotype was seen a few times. CDR3: CASRRAGEGDSPLHF. In DNA, the CDR3 is TGCGCCAGCAGACGAGCGGGGGAAGGCGATTCACCCCTCCACTTT. The chain combines TRBV5-1 with TRBJ1-6; possibly TRBD1 for D (5 bases). Germline loops: CDR1 SGHRS, CDR2 YFSETQ. With 5 bases removed from V and 8 bases from J, the gap between germline ends came to 17 bases. The CDR3 length is 15 residues. Full variable domain (outside the CDR3, taken from reference TRBV5-1 and TRBJ1-6): KAGVTQTPRYLIKTRGQQVTLSCSPISGHRSVSWYQQTPGQGLQFLFEYFSETQRNKGNFPGRFSGRQFSNSRSEMNVSTLELGDSALYLCASRRAGEGDSPLHFGNGTRLTVT.

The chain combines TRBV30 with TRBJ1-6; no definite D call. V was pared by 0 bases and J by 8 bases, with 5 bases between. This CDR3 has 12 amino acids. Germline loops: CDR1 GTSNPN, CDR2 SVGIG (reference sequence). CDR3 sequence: CAWSVSHSPLHF. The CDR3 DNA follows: TGTGCCTGGAGTGTATCTCATTCACCCCTCCACTTT.

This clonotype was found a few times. The CDR3 region is CSARKSNVISYEQYF. The CDR3 DNA sequence: TGCAGTGCTAGAAAGAGTAACGTAATCTCCTACGAGCAGTACTTC. The chain couples TRBV20-1 to TRBJ2-7; D gene ambiguous. Germline lookup yields CDR1 DFQATT and CDR2 SNEGSKA (reference sequence). The CDR3 is 15 amino acids. V shed 2 bases and J shed 0 bases, with 14 bases lying between them.

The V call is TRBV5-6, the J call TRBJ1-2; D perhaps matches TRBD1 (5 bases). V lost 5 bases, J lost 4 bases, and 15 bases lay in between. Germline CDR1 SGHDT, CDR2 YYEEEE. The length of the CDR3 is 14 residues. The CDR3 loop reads CASRPDRVFYGYTF. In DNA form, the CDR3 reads TGTGCCAGCAGACCCGACAGAGTCTTCTATGGCTACACCTTC.

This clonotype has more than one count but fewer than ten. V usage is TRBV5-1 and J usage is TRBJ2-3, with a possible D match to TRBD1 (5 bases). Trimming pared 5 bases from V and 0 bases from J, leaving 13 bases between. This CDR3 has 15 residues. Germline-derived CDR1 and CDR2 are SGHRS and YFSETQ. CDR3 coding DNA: TGCGCCAGCAGTCCTCGGACAACTAGCACAGATACGCAGTATTTT. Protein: CASSPRTTSTDTQYF.

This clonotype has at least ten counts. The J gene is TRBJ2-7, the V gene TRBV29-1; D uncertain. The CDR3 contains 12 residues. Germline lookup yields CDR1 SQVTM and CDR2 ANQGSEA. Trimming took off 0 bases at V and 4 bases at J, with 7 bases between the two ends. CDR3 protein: CSVEEVGYEQYF. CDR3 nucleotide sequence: TGCAGCGTTGAAGAGGTGGGGTACGAGCAGTACTTC.

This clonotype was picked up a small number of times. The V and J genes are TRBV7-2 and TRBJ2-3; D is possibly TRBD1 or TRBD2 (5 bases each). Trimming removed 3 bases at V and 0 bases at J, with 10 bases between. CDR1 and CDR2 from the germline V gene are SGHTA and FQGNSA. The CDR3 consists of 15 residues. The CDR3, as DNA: TGTGCCAGCAGCTTGGGGGAGTGGAGCACAGATACGCAGTATTTT. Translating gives CASSLGEWSTDTQYF.

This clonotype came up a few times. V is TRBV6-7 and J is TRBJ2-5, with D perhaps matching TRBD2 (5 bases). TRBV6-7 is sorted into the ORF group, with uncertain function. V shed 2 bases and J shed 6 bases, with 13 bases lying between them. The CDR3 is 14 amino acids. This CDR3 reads CASSYPPRVKTQYF. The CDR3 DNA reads TGTGCCAGCAGTTACCCCCCGAGGGTGAAGACCCAGTACTTC.

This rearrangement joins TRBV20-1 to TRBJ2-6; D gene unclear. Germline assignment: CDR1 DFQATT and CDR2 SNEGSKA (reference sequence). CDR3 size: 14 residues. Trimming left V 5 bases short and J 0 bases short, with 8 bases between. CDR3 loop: CSARVISGANVLTF. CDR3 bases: TGCAGTGCTCGAGTGATCTCTGGGGCCAACGTCCTGACTTTC.

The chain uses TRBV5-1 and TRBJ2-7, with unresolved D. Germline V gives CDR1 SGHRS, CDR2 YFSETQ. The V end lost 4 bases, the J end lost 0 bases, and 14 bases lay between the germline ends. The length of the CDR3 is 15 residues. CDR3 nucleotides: TGCGCCAGCAGCGCCCGGGTTGGTAGCTCCTACGAGCAGTACTTC. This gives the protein CASSARVGSSYEQYF. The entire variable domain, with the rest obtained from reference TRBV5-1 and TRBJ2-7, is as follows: KAGVTQTPRYLIKTRGQQVTLSCSPISGHRSVSWYQQTPGQGLQFLFEYFSETQRNKGNFPGRFSGRQFSNSRSEMNVSTLELGDSALYLCASSARVGSSYEQYFGPGTRLTVT.

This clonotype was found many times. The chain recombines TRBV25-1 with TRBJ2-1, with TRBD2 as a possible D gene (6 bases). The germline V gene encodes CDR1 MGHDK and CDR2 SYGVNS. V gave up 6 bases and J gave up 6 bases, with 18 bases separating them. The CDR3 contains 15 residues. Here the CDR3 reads CASRYIGDSLNEQFF. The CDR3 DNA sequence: TGTGCCAGCAGGTATATTGGGGACTCCCTCAATGAGCAGTTCTTC.

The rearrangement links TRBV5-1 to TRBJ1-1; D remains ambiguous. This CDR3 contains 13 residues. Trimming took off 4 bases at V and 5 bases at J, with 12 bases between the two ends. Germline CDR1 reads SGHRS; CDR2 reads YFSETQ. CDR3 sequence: CASSPTPGTEAFF. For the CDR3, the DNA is TGCGCCAGCAGCCCAACCCCGGGGACTGAAGCTTTCTTT.

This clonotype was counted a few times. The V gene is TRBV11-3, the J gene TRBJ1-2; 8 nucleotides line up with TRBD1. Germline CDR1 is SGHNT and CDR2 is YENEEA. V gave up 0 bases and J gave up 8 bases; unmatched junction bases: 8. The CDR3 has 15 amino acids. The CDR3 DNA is TGTGCCAGCAGCTTAGATCTTCAGGGGGCGGCAGGCTACACCTTC. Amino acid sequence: CASSLDLQGAAGYTF.

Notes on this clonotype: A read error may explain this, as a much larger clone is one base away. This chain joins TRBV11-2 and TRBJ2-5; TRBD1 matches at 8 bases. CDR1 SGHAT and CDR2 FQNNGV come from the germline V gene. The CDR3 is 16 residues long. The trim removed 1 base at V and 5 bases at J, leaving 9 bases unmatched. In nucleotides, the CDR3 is TGTGCCAGCAGCTTAGTAGTGACAGGGGTCTGGGAGACCCAGTACTTC. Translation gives CASSLVVTGVWETQYF.

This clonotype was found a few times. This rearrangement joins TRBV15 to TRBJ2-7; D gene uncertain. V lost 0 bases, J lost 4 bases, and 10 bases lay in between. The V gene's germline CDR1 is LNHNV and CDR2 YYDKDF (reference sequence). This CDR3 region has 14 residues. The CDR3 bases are TGTGCCACCAGCAGAGATGGTGGCGGTTACGAGCAGTACTTC. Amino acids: CATSRDGGGYEQYF.

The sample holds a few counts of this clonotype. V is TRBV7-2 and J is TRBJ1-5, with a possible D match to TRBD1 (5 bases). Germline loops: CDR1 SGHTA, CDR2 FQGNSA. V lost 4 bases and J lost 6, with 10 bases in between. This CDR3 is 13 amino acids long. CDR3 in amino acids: CASSSTGGQPQHF. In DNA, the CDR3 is TGTGCCAGCAGCTCCACCGGGGGTCAGCCCCAGCATTTT.

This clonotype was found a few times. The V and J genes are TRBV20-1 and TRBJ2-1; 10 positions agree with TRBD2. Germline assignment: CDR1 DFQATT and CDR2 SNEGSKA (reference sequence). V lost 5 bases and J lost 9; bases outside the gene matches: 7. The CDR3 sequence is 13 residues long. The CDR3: CSAGLAGVGEQFF. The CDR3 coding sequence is TGCAGTGCTGGCCTAGCGGGAGTGGGTGAGCAGTTCTTC.

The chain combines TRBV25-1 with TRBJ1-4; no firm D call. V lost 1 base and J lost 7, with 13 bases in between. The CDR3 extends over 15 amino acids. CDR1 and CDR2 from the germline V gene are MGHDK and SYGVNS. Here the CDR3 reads CASSEFVGLGEKLFF. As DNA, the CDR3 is TGTGCCAGCAGTGAATTTGTAGGTTTGGGTGAAAAACTGTTTTTT.

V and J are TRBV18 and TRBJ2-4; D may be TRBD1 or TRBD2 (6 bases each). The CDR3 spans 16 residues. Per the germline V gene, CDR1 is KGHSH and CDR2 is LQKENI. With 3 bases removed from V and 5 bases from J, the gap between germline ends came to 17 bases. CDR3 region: CASSPRGTFGQNIQYF. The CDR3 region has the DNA TGTGCCAGCTCACCCCGCGGGACATTCGGACAAAACATTCAGTACTTC.

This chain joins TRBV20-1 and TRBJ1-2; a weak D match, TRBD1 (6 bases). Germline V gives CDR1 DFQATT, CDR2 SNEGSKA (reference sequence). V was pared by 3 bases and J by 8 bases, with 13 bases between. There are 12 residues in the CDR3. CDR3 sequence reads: CSASLTGGGYTF. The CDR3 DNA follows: TGCAGTGCTAGTTTGACAGGCGGGGGCTACACCTTC.

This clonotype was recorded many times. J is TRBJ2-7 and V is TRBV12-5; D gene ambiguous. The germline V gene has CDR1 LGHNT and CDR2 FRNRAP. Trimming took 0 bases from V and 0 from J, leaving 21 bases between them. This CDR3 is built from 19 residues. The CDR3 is CASGLVLIAPFADSYEQYF. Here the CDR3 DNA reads TGTGCTAGTGGTTTGGTACTAATAGCCCCGTTTGCGGACTCCTACGAGCAGTACTTC.

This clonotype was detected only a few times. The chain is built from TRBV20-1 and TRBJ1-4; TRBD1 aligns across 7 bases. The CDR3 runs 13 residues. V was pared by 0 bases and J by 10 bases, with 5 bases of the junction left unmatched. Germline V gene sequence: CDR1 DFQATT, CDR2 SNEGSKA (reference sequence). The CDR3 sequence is CSAREGGGGKLFF. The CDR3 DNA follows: TGCAGTGCTAGAGAAGGGGGCGGAGGAAAACTGTTTTTT.